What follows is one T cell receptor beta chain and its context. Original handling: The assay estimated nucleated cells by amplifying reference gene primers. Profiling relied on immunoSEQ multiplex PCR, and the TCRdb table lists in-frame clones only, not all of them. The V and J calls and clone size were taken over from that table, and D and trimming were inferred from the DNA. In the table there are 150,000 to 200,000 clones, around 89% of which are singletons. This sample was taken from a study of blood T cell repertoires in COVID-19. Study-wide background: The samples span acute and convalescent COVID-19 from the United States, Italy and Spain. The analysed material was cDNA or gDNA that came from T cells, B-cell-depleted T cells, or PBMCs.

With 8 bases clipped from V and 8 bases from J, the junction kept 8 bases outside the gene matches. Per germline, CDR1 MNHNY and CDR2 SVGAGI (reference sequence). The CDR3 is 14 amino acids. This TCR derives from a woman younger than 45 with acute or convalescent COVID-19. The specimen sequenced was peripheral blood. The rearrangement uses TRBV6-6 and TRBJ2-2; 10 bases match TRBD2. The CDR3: CASVIAGGGGELFF. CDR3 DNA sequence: TGTGCCAGCGTGATAGCGGGAGGAGGGGGGGAGCTGTTTTTT.